This T cell receptor (beta chain) emerged from a study of cytotoxic CD8 clonotypes in ibrutinib-treated CLL. Overall study context: Within the patient group, ten to twelve were relapsed/refractory and 15 treatment-naive, and around 17 were IGHV unmutated. Partial responses totalled about 24 and complete responses 2; after median around six years, approximately 15 remained remitted and around twelve progressed. Study observations and caveats: Among the clonotypes, public ones were uncommon and contracted or held stable on treatment. Pretreatment clonality was elevated relative to age-matched healthy donors and paralleled circulating CD8+ T-cell counts.

As to this clone: Its antigen is not known. Other DNA sequences in this specimen translate into the identical CDR3.

V lost 4 bases to trimming and J lost 2 bases, with 7 bases between them. Germline CDR1 is SQVTM and CDR2 is ANQGSEA. CDR3 length: 12 amino acids. Using immunoSEQ multiplex PCR, the repertoire was profiled, and TCRdb retains in-frame clones only, with some absent. The table lists some 200,000 clones, about 72% of them singletons, with around 15% in the top ten. Sequenced material: PBMCs, taken after 24 months of ibrutinib treatment. The receptor was derived from a human donor with chronic lymphocytic leukemia. This chain connects TRBV29-1 to TRBJ2-3; D ambiguous. DNA for the CDR3: TGCAGCGTTGGGGGTTACACAGATACGCAGTATTTT. It translates to CSVGGYTDTQYF.